Each of the 20 T cell receptor beta chains below was sequenced from the same sample in a study of shared clonotypes between healthy human individuals. The naive CD8 population came from CD45RO-negative cells selected for CCR7, without terminally differentiated effector memory CD45RA+ cells. Measured with immunoSEQ multiplex PCR; TCRdb has only the in-frame clones, and not every one. The sample carries under 850,000 clones, 92% recorded once. Sequencing was performed on naive CD8+ T cells sorted from blood. These receptors all stem from a man aged 25-45 years in good health.

J is TRBJ2-1 and V is TRBV7-9; tentatively, D is TRBD1 or TRBD2 (5 bases each). The CDR3 loop spans 14 amino acids. With 4 bases removed from V and 7 bases from J, the gap between germline ends came to 14 bases. CDR1 and CDR2 (germline): SEHNR, FQNEAQ (reference sequence). Here the CDR3 DNA reads TGTGCCAGCAGCTCATCCGGTGGGGGAAATGAGCAGTTCTTC. Translation: CASSSSGGGNEQFF.

The chain is built from TRBV19 and TRBJ2-3; 7 nucleotides line up with TRBD1. The CDR3 consists of 13 residues. The V gene end was trimmed by 7 bases and the J gene end by 3 bases; junction bases not matched to a gene: 4. The germline V gene has CDR1 LNHDA and CDR2 SQIVND (reference sequence). CDR3 DNA sequence: TGTGCCAGTAATCCGACAGGGACAGATACGCAGTATTTT. It is translated as CASNPTGTDTQYF.

This clone was observed once. This chain connects TRBV11-2 to TRBJ2-2, with D perhaps matching TRBD1 (6 bases). In germline, CDR1 is SGHAT, CDR2 FQNNGV. CDR3 length: 15 amino acids. The V and J ends lost 5 bases and 3 bases respectively, with 13 bases between them. CDR3 nucleotide sequence: TGTGCCAGCAGCACACAGGGTTTAGACACCGGGGAGCTGTTTTTT. Encoded protein: CASSTQGLDTGELFF.

The chain is built from TRBV19 and TRBJ2-3, with D maybe TRBD1 (5 bases). The CDR3 is made up of 17 amino acids. V gave up 0 bases and J gave up 4 bases, with 17 bases separating them. Germline CDR1 LNHDA, CDR2 SQIVND (reference sequence). Here the CDR3 DNA reads TGTGCCAGTAGTATAGATCTCTACACAGGTACTGCAGATACGCAGTATTTT. Translation gives CASSIDLYTGTADTQYF. The entire variable domain, with the rest obtained from reference TRBV19 and TRBJ2-3, is as follows: DGGITQSPKYLFRKEGQNVTLSCEQNLNHDAMYWYRQDPGQGLRLIYYSQIVNDFQKGDIAEGYSVSREKKESFPLTVTSAQKNPTAFYLCASSIDLYTGTADTQYFGPGTRLTVL.

The rearrangement uses TRBV27 and TRBJ2-1, with 12 bases aligning to TRBD2. V gave up 5 bases and J gave up 4 bases; unmatched junction bases: 0. Per the germline V gene, CDR1 is MNHEY and CDR2 is SMNVEV (reference sequence). This CDR3 is built from 14 residues. CDR3 in amino acids: CASSTSGGYNEQFF. DNA of the CDR3: TGTGCCAGCAGTACTAGCGGGGGGTACAATGAGCAGTTCTTC.

The genes are TRBV7-9 and TRBJ2-7; 12 nucleotides match TRBD1. V lost 4 bases and J lost 3; bases outside the gene matches: 10. Germline CDR1 is SEHNR and CDR2 is FQNEAQ (reference sequence). The CDR3 has 17 amino acids. The CDR3, as DNA: TGTGCCAGCAGCTCTAGGGGACAGGGGGCCCAATTCTACGAGCAGTACTTC. This codes for CASSSRGQGAQFYEQYF.

The chain has TRBV6-1 and TRBJ1-5; D unresolved. CDR1 and CDR2 from the germline V gene are MNHNS and SASEGT. The CDR3 contains 14 residues. The V gene lost 9 bases and the J gene lost 6 bases, with 18 bases spanning the gap. CDR3 DNA sequence: TGTGCCAGTTACGGTGGGTCGCCGAGTCAGCCCCAGCATTTT. Residues: CASYGGSPSQPQHF.

Points on this clone: The identical CDR3 is also encoded by other nucleotide sequences in the sample. The chain carries TRBV28 and TRBJ1-1; D gene uncertain. The CDR3 contains 13 residues. Trimming stripped 3 bases from V and 1 base from J, with 6 bases between. Per germline, CDR1 MDHEN and CDR2 SYDVKM. In DNA, the CDR3 is TGTGCCAGCAGTTTTACTGGGAACACTGAAGCTTTCTTT. Protein sequence: CASSFTGNTEAFF. Using reference TRBV28 and TRBJ1-1 for the parts outside the CDR3, the full variable domain is DVKVTQSSRYLVKRTGEKVFLECVQDMDHENMFWYRQDPGLGLRLIYFSYDVKMKEKGDIPEGYSVSREKKERFSLILESASTNQTSMYLCASSFTGNTEAFFGQGTRLTVV.

The chain recombines TRBV4-1 with TRBJ1-5; D remains unclear. Germline CDR1 and CDR2: MGHRA and YSYEKL. The CDR3 contains 14 residues. Trimming left V 2 bases short and J 0 bases short, with 5 bases between. The CDR3 DNA sequence: TGCGCCAGCAGCCAACCTAATAGCAATCAGCCCCAGCATTTT. Amino acid sequence: CASSQPNSNQPQHF.

This chain uses TRBV29-1 with TRBJ2-3; D is unclear. The CDR3 is made up of 12 amino acids. Trimming pared 6 bases from V and 2 bases from J, leaving 9 bases between. Germline CDR1 is SQVTM and CDR2 is ANQGSEA. CDR3 coding DNA: TGCAGCGTGGTTCCGAACACAGATACGCAGTATTTT. This translates into CSVVPNTDTQYF.

The chain has TRBV27 and TRBJ2-1; D is undetermined. Germline V gives CDR1 MNHEY, CDR2 SMNVEV (reference sequence). The CDR3 is made up of 13 amino acids. V shed 5 bases and J shed 4 bases, with 9 bases lying between them. The CDR3 loop reads CASSIVGYNEQFF. The CDR3 DNA is TGTGCCAGCAGTATCGTCGGGTACAATGAGCAGTTCTTC.

The V call is TRBV29-1, the J call TRBJ2-3, with D perhaps TRBD1 (5 bases). Germline values: CDR1 SQVTM, CDR2 ANQGSEA. There are 13 residues in the CDR3. The V gene lost 6 bases and the J gene lost 4 bases, with 14 bases spanning the gap. The CDR3: CSVPGYPADTQYF. CDR3 in DNA: TGCAGCGTCCCAGGGTATCCCGCAGATACGCAGTATTTT.

The gene calls are TRBV7-9 and TRBJ2-1; D possibly corresponds to TRBD2 (6 bases). With 0 bases removed from V and 6 bases from J, the gap between germline ends came to 12 bases. Germline V gives CDR1 SEHNR, CDR2 FQNEAQ (reference sequence). This CDR3 contains 15 residues. The CDR3 sequence is CASSLARGGFNEQFF. CDR3 sequence (DNA): TGTGCCAGCAGCTTAGCTAGGGGAGGCTTCAATGAGCAGTTCTTC.

The rearrangement uses TRBV6-6 and TRBJ2-6; no clear D. Trimming took off 4 bases at V and 0 bases at J, with 7 bases between the two ends. CDR1 and CDR2 from the germline V gene are MNHNY and SVGAGI (reference sequence). This CDR3 comprises 15 residues. The CDR3 is CASSSSSSGANVLTF. As DNA, the CDR3 is TGTGCCAGCAGTTCTTCAAGCTCTGGGGCCAACGTCCTGACTTTC.

This chain uses TRBV29-1 with TRBJ1-2, with D possibly being TRBD1 (6 bases). Trimming took off 7 bases at V and 3 bases at J, with 12 bases between the two ends. The CDR3 spans 12 residues. Germline V gives CDR1 SQVTM, CDR2 ANQGSEA. CDR3: CSAQGEHYGYTF. The CDR3 bases are TGCAGCGCACAGGGCGAGCACTATGGCTACACCTTC.

The chain has TRBV28 and TRBJ2-5; D is possibly TRBD2 (6 bases). The CDR3 spans 15 residues. V was trimmed by 8 bases and J by 0 bases, leaving 16 bases between them. Looked up from germline, CDR1 is MDHEN and CDR2 is SYDVKM. DNA for the CDR3: TGTGCCAGCCTACCGGGACTGAACTACCAAGAGACCCAGTACTTC. Translation: CASLPGLNYQETQYF.

The chain links TRBV29-1 to TRBJ2-7; 9 nucleotides match TRBD1. CDR1 SQVTM and CDR2 ANQGSEA come from the germline V gene. Trimming at V came to 3 bases and at J to 3 bases, leaving 9 bases not matched to a gene. The CDR3 consists of 15 residues. The CDR3 DNA sequence: TGCAGCGTTGAGGGGAGACAGGGGGGAGACTACGAGCAGTACTTC. Translated, it gives CSVEGRQGGDYEQYF.

The rearrangement uses TRBV9 and TRBJ1-1; D gene unclear. V lost 3 bases and J 2 bases, leaving 11 bases between the germline ends. Germline V gene lookup returns CDR1 SGDLS and CDR2 YYNGEE. The CDR3 consists of 14 residues. CDR3 coding DNA: TGTGCCAGCAGCGCCGCCGAGGGAAACACTGAAGCTTTCTTT. Its translation is CASSAAEGNTEAFF.

This sequence joins TRBV4-2 and TRBJ2-2; 10 bases fit TRBD2. From germline, CDR1 is LGHNA and CDR2 YNFKEQ. V was clipped by 2 bases and J by 2 bases; unmatched bases: 5. CDR3 length: 17 amino acids. The CDR3 region is CASSQRGLATNTGELFF. CDR3 nucleotide sequence: TGTGCCAGCAGCCAAAGGGGACTAGCGACAAACACCGGGGAGCTGTTTTTT.

Only one count was recorded for this clone. The genes are TRBV27 and TRBJ2-1; the match to TRBD1 covers 8 bases. From germline, CDR1 is MNHEY and CDR2 SMNVEV (reference sequence). This CDR3 is built from 14 residues. V gave up 4 bases and J gave up 8 bases; unmatched junction bases: 7. The CDR3 DNA follows: TGTGCCAGCAGTTCCGCGGACAGGGTCCATGAGCAGTTCTTC. This codes for CASSSADRVHEQFF.